This is a list of T cell receptor beta chains from one sample in a study of blood T cell repertoires in COVID-19. Method: immunoSEQ multiplex PCR; TCRdb's copy keeps in-frame clones and lacks some. The sample includes tens of thousands of clones, around nine tenths of them seen just once. The source material was peripheral blood. Receptors originate from a man aged 55 to 70 with acute or convalescent COVID-19. CDR3s include the opening cysteine and the closing phenylalanine or tryptophan. D genes are given only for firm matches. The size field is filled for only some rows; it gives once, few, many or a size class.

j_call: TRBJ2-7
d_call: .
clone_size: .
v_call: TRBV6-1
cdr3_aa: CASSEGLSYEQYF
cdr3_nt: TGTGCCAGCAGTGAGGGGCTGTCCTACGAGCAGTACTTC

j_call: TRBJ2-3
d_call: TRBD1
clone_size: few
v_call: TRBV7-3
cdr3_aa: CASSLRTGADTQYF
cdr3_nt: TGTGCCAGCAGCTTAAGGACAGGGGCAGATACGCAGTATTTT

j_call: TRBJ1-2
d_call: .
clone_size: .
v_call: TRBV29-1
cdr3_aa: CSVRVLADGYTF
cdr3_nt: TGCAGCGTTAGAGTTCTAGCGGATGGCTACACCTTC

j_call: TRBJ1-2
d_call: TRBD1
clone_size: few
v_call: TRBV5-1
cdr3_aa: CASSLDGQGARGYTF
cdr3_nt: TGCGCCAGCAGCCTTGACGGACAGGGGGCGAGGGGCTACACCTTC

j_call: TRBJ2-6
d_call: .
clone_size: .
v_call: TRBV11-2
cdr3_aa: CASSLEQGAPGANVLTF
cdr3_nt: TGTGCCAGCAGCTTAGAACAGGGTGCCCCTGGGGCCAACGTCCTGACTTTC

j_call: TRBJ2-7
d_call: .
clone_size: .
v_call: TRBV7-9
cdr3_aa: CASSLTGRSYEQYF
cdr3_nt: TGTGCCAGCAGCTTAACCGGCAGGTCCTACGAGCAGTACTTC

j_call: TRBJ2-6
d_call: .
clone_size: .
v_call: TRBV7-6
cdr3_aa: CASTLDSPSGANVLTF
cdr3_nt: TGTGCCAGCACCCTGGACAGCCCCTCTGGGGCCAACGTCCTGACTTTC

j_call: TRBJ1-3
d_call: .
clone_size: .
v_call: TRBV7-9
cdr3_aa: CASSLGLNSGNTIYF
cdr3_nt: TGTGCCAGCAGCTTAGGACTAAACTCTGGAAACACCATATATTTT

j_call: TRBJ1-1
d_call: .
clone_size: .
v_call: TRBV29-1
cdr3_aa: CSVASERTEAFF
cdr3_nt: TGCAGCGTAGCGAGCGAGCGAACTGAAGCTTTCTTT

j_call: TRBJ2-1
d_call: .
clone_size: .
v_call: TRBV7-7
cdr3_aa: CASSSGSWNNEQFF
cdr3_nt: TGTGCCAGCAGCTCAGGCTCTTGGAACAATGAGCAGTTCTTC

j_call: TRBJ2-1
d_call: TRBD1
clone_size: .
v_call: TRBV5-1
cdr3_aa: CASSSTGTGGIPPYNEQFF
cdr3_nt: TGCGCCAGCAGCTCCACCGGGACAGGGGGCATTCCCCCCTACAATGAGCAGTTCTTC

j_call: TRBJ2-7
d_call: TRBD1
clone_size: .
v_call: TRBV27
cdr3_aa: CASSGGQGGYEQYF
cdr3_nt: TGTGCCAGCAGCGGAGGACAGGGGGGCTACGAGCAGTACTTC

j_call: TRBJ1-1
d_call: .
clone_size: .
v_call: TRBV27
cdr3_aa: CASSLSTHNRDTEAFF
cdr3_nt: TGTGCCAGCAGTTTATCCACCCACAACAGAGACACTGAAGCTTTCTTT

j_call: TRBJ1-1
d_call: TRBD1
clone_size: once
v_call: TRBV5-1
cdr3_aa: CASSRGDSLMNTEAFF
cdr3_nt: TGCGCCAGCAGCCGAGGGGACAGCCTCATGAACACTGAAGCTTTCTTT

j_call: TRBJ1-1
d_call: TRBD1
clone_size: .
v_call: TRBV24-1
cdr3_aa: CATSGETGTGEAFF
cdr3_nt: TGTGCCACCAGTGGCGAGACCGGGACAGGGGAAGCTTTCTTT

j_call: TRBJ2-1
d_call: .
clone_size: .
v_call: TRBV28
cdr3_aa: CASSFFSKGDSSYNEQFF
cdr3_nt: TGTGCCAGCAGTTTCTTCTCAAAGGGGGATAGCTCCTACAATGAGCAGTTCTTC